This T cell receptor (beta chain) was recovered during a study of early T cells in non-severe SARS-CoV-2 infection. As for the study in general: Alpha and beta chains were unpaired, from unsorted whole-blood bulk RNA.

Germline CDR1 SGHRS, CDR2 YFSETQ. Trimming took 4 bases from V and 4 from J, leaving 16 bases between them. The CDR3 covers 15 residues. Using its own MiXCR run on the 5' RACE reads, TCRdb lists one record per CDR3 protein. The table records more than 95,000 distinct CDR3 sequences, approximately 17% of them present only once. The chain uses TRBV5-1 and TRBJ2-3, with D hard to call. Sequenced: whole blood. The TCR sequence derives from an adult who was a healthcare worker with PCR-confirmed SARS-CoV-2 infection or an uninfected control (not recorded which). CDR3 sequence: CASSPGFFTADTQYF. CDR3 nucleotide sequence: TGCGCCAGCAGCCCTGGATTCTTCACGGCAGATACGCAGTATTTT.